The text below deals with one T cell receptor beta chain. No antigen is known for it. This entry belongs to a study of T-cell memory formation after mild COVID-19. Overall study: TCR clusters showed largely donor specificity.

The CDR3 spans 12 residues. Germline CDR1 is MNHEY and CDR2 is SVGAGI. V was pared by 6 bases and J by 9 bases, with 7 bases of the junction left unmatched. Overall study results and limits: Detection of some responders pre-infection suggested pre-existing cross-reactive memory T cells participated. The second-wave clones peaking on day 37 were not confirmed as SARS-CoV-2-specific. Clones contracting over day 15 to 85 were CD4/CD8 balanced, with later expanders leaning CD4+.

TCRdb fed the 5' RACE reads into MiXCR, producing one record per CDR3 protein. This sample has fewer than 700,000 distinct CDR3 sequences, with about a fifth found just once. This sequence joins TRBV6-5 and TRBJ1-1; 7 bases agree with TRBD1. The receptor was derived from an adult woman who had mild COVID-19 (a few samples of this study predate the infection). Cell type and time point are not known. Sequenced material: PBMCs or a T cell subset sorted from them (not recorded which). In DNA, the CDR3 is TGTGCCAGCAGCGTGCGACAGGGAAAAGCTTTCTTT. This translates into CASSVRQGKAFF.